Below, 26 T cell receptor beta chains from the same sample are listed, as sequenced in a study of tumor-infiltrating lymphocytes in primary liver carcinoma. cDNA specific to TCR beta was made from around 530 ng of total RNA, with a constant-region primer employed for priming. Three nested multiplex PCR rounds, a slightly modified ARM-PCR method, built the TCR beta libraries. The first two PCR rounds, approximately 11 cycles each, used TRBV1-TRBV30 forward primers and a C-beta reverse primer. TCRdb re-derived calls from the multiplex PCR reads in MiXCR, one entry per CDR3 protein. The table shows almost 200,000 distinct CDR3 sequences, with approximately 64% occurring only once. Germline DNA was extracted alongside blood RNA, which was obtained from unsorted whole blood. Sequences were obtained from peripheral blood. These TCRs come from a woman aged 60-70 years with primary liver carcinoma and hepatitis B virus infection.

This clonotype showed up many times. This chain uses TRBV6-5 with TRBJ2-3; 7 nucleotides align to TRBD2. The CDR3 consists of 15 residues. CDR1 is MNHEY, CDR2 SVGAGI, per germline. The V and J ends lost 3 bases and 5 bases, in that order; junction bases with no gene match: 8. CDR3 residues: CASSYRAGRGDTQYF. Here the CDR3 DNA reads TGTGCCAGCAGTTATCGAGCGGGACGGGGAGATACGCAGTATTTT.

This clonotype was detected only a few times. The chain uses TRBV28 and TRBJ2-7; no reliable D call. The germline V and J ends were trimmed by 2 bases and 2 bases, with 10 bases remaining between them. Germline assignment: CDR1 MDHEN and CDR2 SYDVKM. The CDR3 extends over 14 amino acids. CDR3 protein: CASSLQTNPYEQYF. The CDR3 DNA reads TGTGCCAGCAGTTTACAGACAAATCCCTACGAGCAGTACTTC.

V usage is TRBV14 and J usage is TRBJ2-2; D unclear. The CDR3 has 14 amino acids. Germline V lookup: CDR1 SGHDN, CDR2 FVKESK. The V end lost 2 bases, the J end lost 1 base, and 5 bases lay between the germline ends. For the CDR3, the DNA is TGTGCCAGCAGCCAACTCCGGAACACCGGGGAGCTGTTTTTT. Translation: CASSQLRNTGELFF.

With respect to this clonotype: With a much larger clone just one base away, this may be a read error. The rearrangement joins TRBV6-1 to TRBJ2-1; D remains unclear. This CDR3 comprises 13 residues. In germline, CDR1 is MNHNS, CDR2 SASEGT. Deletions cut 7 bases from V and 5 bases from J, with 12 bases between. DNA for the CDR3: TGTGCCAGCACTAATGTACTGGACAATGAGCAGTTCTTC. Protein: CASTNVLDNEQFF.

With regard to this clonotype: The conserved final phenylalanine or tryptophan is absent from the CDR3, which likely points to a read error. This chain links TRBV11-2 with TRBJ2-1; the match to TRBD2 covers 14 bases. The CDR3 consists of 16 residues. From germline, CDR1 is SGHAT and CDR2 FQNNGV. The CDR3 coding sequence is TGTGCCAGCTGCTTAGCCGGGACTAGCGGGAGACATGAGCAGTTCCTC. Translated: CASCLAGTSGRHEQFL.

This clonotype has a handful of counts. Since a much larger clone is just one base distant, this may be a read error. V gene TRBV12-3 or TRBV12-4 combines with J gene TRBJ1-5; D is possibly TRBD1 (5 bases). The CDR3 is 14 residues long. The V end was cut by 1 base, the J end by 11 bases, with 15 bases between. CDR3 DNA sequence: TGTGCCAGCAGTTTAGTGCTCGGGGGGTCAGCCCAGCATTTT. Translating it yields CASSLVLGGSAQHF.

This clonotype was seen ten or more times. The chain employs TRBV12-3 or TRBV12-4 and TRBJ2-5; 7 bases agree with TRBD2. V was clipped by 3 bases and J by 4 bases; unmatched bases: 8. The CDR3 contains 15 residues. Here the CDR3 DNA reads TGTGCCAGCAGTTTTAACGGGAGGAATGTAGAGACCCAGTACTTC. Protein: CASSFNGRNVETQYF.

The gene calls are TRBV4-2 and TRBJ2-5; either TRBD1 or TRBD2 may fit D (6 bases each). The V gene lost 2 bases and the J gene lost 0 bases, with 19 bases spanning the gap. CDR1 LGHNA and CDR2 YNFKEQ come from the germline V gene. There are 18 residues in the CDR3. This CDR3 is CASSQPIAGGGYQETQYF. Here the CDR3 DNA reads TGTGCCAGCAGCCAACCCATAGCTGGAGGGGGGTACCAAGAGACCCAGTACTTC.

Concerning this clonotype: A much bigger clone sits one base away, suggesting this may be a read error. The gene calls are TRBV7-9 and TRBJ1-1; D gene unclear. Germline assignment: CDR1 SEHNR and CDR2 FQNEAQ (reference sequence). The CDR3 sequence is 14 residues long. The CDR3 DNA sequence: TGTGCCAGCGGCCTCACGGCGGTGAACACTGAAACTTTCTTT. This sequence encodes CASGLTAVNTETFF.

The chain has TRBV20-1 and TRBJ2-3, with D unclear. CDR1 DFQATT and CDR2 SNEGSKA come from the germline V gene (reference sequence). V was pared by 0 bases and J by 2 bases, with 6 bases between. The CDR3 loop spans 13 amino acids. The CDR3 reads CSARDGFTDTQYF. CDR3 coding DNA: TGCAGTGCTAGAGATGGCTTCACAGATACGCAGTATTTT.

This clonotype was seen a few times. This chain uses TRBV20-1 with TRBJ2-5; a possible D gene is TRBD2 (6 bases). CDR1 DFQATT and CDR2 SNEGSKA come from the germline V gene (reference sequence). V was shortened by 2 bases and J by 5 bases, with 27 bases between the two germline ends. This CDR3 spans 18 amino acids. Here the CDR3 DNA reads TGCAGTGCTAGATGGGGACTCCGACTGAAACTTCGAATGGAGACCCAGTACTTC. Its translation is CSARWGLRLKLRMETQYF.

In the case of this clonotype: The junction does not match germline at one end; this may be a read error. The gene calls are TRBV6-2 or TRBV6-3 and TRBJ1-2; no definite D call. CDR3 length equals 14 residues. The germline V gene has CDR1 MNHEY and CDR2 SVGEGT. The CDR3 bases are TGTACCAGCAGTTACTCAAGAGGTAACTATGACTACACCTTC. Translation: CTSSYSRGNYDYTF.

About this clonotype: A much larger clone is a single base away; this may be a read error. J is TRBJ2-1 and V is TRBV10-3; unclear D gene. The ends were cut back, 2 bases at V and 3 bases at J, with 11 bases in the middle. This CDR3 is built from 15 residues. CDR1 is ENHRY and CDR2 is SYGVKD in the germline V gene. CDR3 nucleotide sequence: TGTGCCATCAGTGAGACGAGCAGAGACTACAATGAGCAGTTCTTC. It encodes CAISETSRDYNEQFF.

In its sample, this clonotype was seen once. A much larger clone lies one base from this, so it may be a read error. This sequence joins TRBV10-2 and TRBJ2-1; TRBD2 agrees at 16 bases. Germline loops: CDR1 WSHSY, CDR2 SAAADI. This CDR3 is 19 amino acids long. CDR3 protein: CASSEQGLAGGVTYDEQFF. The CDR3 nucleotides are TGCGCCAGCAGTGAGCAGGGACTAGCGGGAGGGGTTACCTACGATGAGCAGTTCTTC.

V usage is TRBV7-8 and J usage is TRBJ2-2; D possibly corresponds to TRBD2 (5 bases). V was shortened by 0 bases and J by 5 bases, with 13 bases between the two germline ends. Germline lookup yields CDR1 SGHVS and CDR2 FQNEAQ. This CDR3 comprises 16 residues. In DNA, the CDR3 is TGTGCCAGCAGCTTAGCTCCGAAGCGGCTTACCGGGGAGCTGTTTTTT. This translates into CASSLAPKRLTGELFF. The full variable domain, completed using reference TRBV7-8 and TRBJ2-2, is GAGVSQSPRYKVAKRGQDVALRCDPISGHVSLFWYQQALGQGPEFLTYFQNEAQLDKSGLPSDRFFAERPEGSVSTLKIQRTQQEDSAVYLCASSLAPKRLTGELFFGEGSRLTVL.

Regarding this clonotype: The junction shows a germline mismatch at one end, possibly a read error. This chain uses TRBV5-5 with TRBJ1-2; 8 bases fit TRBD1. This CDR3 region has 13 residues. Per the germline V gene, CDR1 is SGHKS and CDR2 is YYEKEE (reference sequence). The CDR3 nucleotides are TGTACCAGCCACTCAGGGGGCGCGGGTGGCTACACCTTC. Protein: CTSHSGGAGGYTF.

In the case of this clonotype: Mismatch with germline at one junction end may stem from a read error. The CDR3 loop reads CASSRGPYGNTTYF. The CDR3 bases are TGTGCCAGCAGCAGGGGTCCATACGGAAACACCACATATTTT. The chain links TRBV11-2 to TRBJ1-3; a possible D gene is TRBD1 (5 bases). CDR3 length: 14 residues. From germline, CDR1 is SGHAT and CDR2 FQNNGV. Looking up the rest from reference TRBV11-2 and TRBJ1-3 gives the full variable domain: EAGVAQSPRYKIIEKRQSVAFWCNPISGHATLYWYQQILGQGPKLLIQFQNNGVVDDSQLPKDRFSAERLKGVDSTLKIQPAKLEDSAVYLCASSRGPYGNTTYFGEGSWLTVV.

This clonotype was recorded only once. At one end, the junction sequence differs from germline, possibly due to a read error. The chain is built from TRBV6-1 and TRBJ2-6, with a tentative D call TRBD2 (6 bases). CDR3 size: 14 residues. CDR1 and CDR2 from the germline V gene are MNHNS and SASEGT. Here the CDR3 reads CASTAGMRANVLNF. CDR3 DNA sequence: TGTGCCAGCACGGCGGGGATGAGGGCCAACGTCCTGAATTTC.

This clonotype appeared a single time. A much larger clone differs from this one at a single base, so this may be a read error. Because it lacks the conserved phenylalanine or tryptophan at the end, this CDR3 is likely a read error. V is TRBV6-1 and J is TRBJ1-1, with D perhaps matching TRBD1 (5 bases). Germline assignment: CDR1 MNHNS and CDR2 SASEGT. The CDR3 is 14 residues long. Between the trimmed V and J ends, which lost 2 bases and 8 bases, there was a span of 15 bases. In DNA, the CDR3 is TGTGCCAGCAGTGAATACAGGAGCCGCTTGGAAGCTTTCCTT. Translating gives CASSEYRSRLEAFL.

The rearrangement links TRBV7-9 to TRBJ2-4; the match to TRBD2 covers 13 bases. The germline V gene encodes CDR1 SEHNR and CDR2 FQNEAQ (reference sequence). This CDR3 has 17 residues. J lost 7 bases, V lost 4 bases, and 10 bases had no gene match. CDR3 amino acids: CASSSTTQTSGGNIQYF. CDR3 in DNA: TGTGCCAGCAGCTCTACGACCCAGACTAGCGGGGGGAACATTCAGTACTTC.

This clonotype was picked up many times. In DNA, the CDR3 is TGTGCCAGCGGTAATGCGGGAGCAACAGATACGCAGTATTTT. Protein product: CASGNAGATDTQYF. The chain recombines TRBV6-5 with TRBJ2-3, with 7 positions matching TRBD2. There are 14 residues in the CDR3. J gave up 3 bases and V 8 bases, and 8 bases lay outside the gene matches. From germline, CDR1 is MNHEY and CDR2 SVGAGI.

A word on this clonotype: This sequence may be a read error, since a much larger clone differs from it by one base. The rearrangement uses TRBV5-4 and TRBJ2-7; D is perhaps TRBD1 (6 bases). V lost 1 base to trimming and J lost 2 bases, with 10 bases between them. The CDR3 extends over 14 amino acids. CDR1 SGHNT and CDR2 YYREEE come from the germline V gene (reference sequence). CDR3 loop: CASSLNRVPYEQYF. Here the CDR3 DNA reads TGTGCCAGCAGCTTGAACAGGGTCCCCTACGAGCAGTACTTC. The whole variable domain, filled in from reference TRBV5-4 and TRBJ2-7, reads ETGVTQSPTHLIKTRGQQVTLRCSSQSGHNTVSWYQQALGQGPQFIFQYYREEENGRGNFPPRFSGLQFPNYSSELNVNALELDDSALYLCASSLNRVPYEQYFGPGTRLTVT.

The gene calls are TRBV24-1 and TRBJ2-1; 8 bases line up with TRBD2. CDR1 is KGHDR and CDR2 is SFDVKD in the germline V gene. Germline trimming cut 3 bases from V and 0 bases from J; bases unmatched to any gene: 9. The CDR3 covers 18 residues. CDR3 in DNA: TGTGCCACCAGTGATAATCCGGGGGGGCGGAGCTCCTACAATGAGCAGTTCTTC. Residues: CATSDNPGGRSSYNEQFF.

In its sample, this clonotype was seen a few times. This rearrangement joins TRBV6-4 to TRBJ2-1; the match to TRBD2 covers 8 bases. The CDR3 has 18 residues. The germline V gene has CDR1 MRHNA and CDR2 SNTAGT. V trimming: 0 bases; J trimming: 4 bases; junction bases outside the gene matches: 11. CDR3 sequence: CASSDSPHYSGTYNEQFF. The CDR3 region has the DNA TGTGCCAGCAGTGACTCTCCCCACTATAGCGGGACTTACAATGAGCAGTTCTTC.

The CDR3 DNA reads TGTGCCACCAGTGCAAGACAGGGTAAGAGGGTTAATGAGCAGTTCTTC. Its translation is CATSARQGKRVNEQFF. The rearrangement joins TRBV24-1 to TRBJ2-1; 7 bases map to TRBD1. With V trimmed by 5 bases and J by 7 bases, 13 bases remained unmatched. Germline lookup yields CDR1 KGHDR and CDR2 SFDVKD. The length of the CDR3 is 16 residues.

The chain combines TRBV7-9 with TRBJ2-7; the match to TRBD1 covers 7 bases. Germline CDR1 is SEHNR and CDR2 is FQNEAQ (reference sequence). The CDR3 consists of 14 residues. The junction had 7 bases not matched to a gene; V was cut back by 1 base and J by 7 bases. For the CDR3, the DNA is TGTGCCAGCAGCTTAGGAGGGGGCGTAAGGGAGCAGTACTTC. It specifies CASSLGGGVREQYF.